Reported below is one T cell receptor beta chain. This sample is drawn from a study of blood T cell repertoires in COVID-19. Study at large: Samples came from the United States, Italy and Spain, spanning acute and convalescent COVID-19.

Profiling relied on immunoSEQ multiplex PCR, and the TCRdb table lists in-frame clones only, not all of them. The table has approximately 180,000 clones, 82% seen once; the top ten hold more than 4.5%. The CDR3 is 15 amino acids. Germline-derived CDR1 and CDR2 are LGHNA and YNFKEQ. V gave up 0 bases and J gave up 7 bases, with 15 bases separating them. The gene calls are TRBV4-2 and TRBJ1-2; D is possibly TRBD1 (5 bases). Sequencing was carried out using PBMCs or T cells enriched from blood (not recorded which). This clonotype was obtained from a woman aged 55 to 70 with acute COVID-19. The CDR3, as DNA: TGTGCCAGCAGCCAAGAGCTGGGCAGGGAAAGTGGCTACACCTTC. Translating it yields CASSQELGRESGYTF.